This T cell receptor beta chain is from a study of PD-L1 blockade in urothelial cancer. Study-wide context: Most of the 29 patients were men who had bladder-origin urothelial cancer. Reported median T cell count for blood samples was some 140,000.

Time point indicated: pretreatment peripheral blood. The CDR3 consists of 15 residues. The V segment lost 5 bases and the J segment 4 bases; nucleotides outside the gene matches: 9. Germline CDR1 is SGHVS and CDR2 is FQNEAQ. Some clones are missing from TCRdb's copy, which holds only in-frame ones; the method was immunoSEQ multiplex PCR. The sample shows tens of thousands of clones, roughly 84% of them seen only once. The chain recombines TRBV7-8 with TRBJ2-7, with TRBD1 identical over 9 bases. The sequenced sample was PBMCs, obtained around atezolizumab (anti-PD-L1) treatment. The sequence derives from a woman between 65 and 79 years old with urothelial cancer. This CDR3 reads CASSTTGTGIYEQYF. The CDR3 nucleotides are TGTGCCAGCAGCACCACCGGGACAGGGATTTACGAGCAGTACTTC.